This paragraph covers one T cell receptor beta chain sequence. This entry is derived from a study of blood T cell repertoires in COVID-19. Sequencing used immunoSEQ multiplex PCR; TCRdb keeps in-frame clones, though not all of them. The sample lists roughly 56,000 clones, approximately 89% seen once, with under 45% in the top ten. V was cut by 2 bases and J by 11 bases, with 19 bases left in between. Looked up from germline, CDR1 is MNHEY and CDR2 is SVGAGI. This CDR3 comprises 16 residues. Seattle patients were enrolled while actively infected and followed longitudinally. Sequenced input: peripheral blood. The TCR comes from a woman in her fifties or sixties with COVID-19, enrolled during active disease. The gene calls are TRBV6-5 and TRBJ1-6; tentative D call: TRBD1 (5 bases). In nucleotides, the CDR3 is TGTGCCAGCAGTTACCTTGAACAGGTCCACTCGGCACCCCTCCACTTT. This translates into CASSYLEQVHSAPLHF.